The clone carrying this TCR beta chain was observed a few times. Its specificity is not known. These data come from a study of T cell repertoires in cytomegalovirus infection. Study overall: It was recently identified HLA-C-restricted and well-studied HLA-B-restricted CMV epitopes that the study used. Overall study results and limits: Dominating the ex vivo response were TCR beta clonotypes that were CMV-specific and HLA-C-restricted.

TCRdb processed the reads anew with MiXCR; each CDR3 protein has one entry. The table has around 750,000 distinct CDR3 sequences, about 31% seen once; the top ten hold about an eighth. V lost 11 bases, J lost 0 bases, and 7 bases lay in between. Per the germline V gene, CDR1 is SEHNR and CDR2 is FQNEAQ (reference sequence). This CDR3 contains 11 residues. The chain combines TRBV7-9 with TRBJ2-5; D unresolved. Here the sequenced sample was cultured CD8+ T cells from PBMCs, taken from culture after CMV antigen stimulation. The sequence came from a human donor in good health (CMV status not recorded). Some clones in this sample may be carry-over from other donors' samples. The CDR3 reads CAGRYQETQYF. In DNA form, the CDR3 reads TGTGCCGGGCGGTACCAAGAGACCCAGTACTTC.